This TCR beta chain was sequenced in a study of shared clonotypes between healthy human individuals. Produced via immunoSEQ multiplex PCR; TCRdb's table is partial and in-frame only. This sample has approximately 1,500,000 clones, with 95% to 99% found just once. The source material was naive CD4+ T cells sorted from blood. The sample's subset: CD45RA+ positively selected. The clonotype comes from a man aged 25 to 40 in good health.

The CDR3 DNA reads as TGTGCCAGCAGTCCCCGGGTCGACTACGAGCAGTACTTC. This translates into CASSPRVDYEQYF. The J gene is TRBJ2-7, the V gene TRBV28; D gene ambiguous. The length of the CDR3 is 13 residues. Trimming shortened V by 5 bases and J by 3 bases, and 11 bases separated the two germline ends. The germline V gene has CDR1 MDHEN and CDR2 SYDVKM.